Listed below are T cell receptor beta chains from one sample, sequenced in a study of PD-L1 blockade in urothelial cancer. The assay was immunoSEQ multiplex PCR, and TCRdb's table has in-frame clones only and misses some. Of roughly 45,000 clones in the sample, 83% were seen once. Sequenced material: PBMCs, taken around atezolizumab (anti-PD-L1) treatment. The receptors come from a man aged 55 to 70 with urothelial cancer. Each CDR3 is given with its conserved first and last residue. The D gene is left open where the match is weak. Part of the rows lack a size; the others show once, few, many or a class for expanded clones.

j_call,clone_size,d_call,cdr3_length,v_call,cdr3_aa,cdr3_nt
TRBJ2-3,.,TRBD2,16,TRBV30,CAWSVRLAGVQDTQYF,TGTGCCTGGAGTGTACGTCTAGCGGGGGTTCAAGATACGCAGTATTTT
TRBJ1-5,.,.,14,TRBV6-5,CASSYSYSNQPQHF,TGTGCCAGCAGTTACTCTTATAGCAATCAGCCCCAGCATTTT
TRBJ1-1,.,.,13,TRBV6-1,CASSWGDSTEAFF,TGTGCCAGCAGCTGGGGGGATAGCACTGAAGCTTTCTTT
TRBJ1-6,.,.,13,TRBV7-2,CASSFGRNSPLHF,TGTGCCAGCAGCTTCGGCAGGAATTCACCCCTCCACTTT
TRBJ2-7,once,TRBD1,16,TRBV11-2,CASSRLRQGVVYEQYF,TGTGCCAGCAGTCGTCTTAGACAGGGGGTTGTCTACGAGCAGTACTTC
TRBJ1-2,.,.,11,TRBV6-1,CASYYYYGYTF,TGTGCCAGCTACTATTACTATGGCTACACCTTC
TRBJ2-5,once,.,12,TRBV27,CASSQGYETQYF,TGTGCCAGCAGTCAGGGATACGAGACCCAGTACTTC
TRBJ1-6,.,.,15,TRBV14,CASSHRWGPDSPLHF,TGTGCCAGCAGCCACCGGTGGGGGCCGGATTCACCCCTCCACTTT
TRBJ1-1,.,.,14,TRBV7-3,CASSPTDSNTEAFF,TGTGCCAGCAGCCCAACGGACAGTAACACTGAAGCTTTCTTT
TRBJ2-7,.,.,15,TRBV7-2,CASSLTGRSSYEQYF,TGTGCCAGCAGCTTGACAGGCCGTAGCTCCTACGAGCAGTACTTC
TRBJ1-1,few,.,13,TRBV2,CASSLSGDTEAFF,TGTGCCAGCAGTTTAAGCGGGGACACTGAAGCTTTCTTT
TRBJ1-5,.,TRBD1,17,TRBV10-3,CAISPGQGDQGNQPQHF,TGTGCCATCAGTCCGGGACAGGGTGATCAAGGCAATCAGCCCCAGCATTTT
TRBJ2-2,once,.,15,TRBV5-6,CASSSLPQGPGELFF,TGTGCCAGCAGCAGTTTACCTCAGGGTCCCGGGGAGCTGTTTTTT
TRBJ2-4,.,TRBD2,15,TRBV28,CASSLGGTVKNIQYF,TGTGCCAGCAGTCTGGGGGGGACGGTTAAAAACATTCAGTACTTC